This record covers a single T cell receptor beta chain. The sample holds a few counts of this clone. No cognate antigen has been identified for it. No much larger clone is present one base from it, and per-base qualities are unavailable. The data were obtained in a study of T cell responses to AZD1222 COVID-19 vaccine (dated by TCRdb to the early 2020s). In terms of the full investigation: TCR sequencing was performed for fewer than 250 trial participants, of whom about 200 were given two doses of AZD1222 and around 25 were given two doses of MenACWY control vaccine. Trial participants were enrolled by age into 18-55, 56-69 and 70-plus year subgroups, with approximately 160, 26 and 62 TCR-sequenced participants respectively. Results and caveats for the whole study, not just this receptor: Because no samples from the day 14 peak response were available, repertoires could be characterized only after the peak T cell response. Most participants were white British and females outnumbered males, and the authors suggested that clonal diversity may have been underestimated. After two AZD1222 doses, spike-specific TCR breadth and depth were significantly higher than at day 0 and than in MenACWY recipients. Vaccine-associated CD4 TCRs spanned the whole spike protein, with dominant responses in regions 160-218 and 743-854. Epitopes outside the regions mutated in the B.1.351 and B.1.1.7 variants were reportedly recognized by nearly half of the unique spike-specific TCRs. In the small 56-69-year group, the increase in depth fell short of significance, most likely because of low power. Conclusions about previously exposed vaccinees are limited because only six or seven AZD1222 recipients were SARS-CoV-2 seropositive at baseline.

The CDR3 regions of human TCRbeta chains were analyzed by immunosequencing. Per the authors' processing: TCRs in the repertoires were compared against a reference library of SARS-CoV-2-specific TCRs that had been generated with the MIRA antigen-specificity platform. Breadth was defined as the fraction of unique TCRs that were SARS-CoV-2-associated, and depth was defined as the fraction of total T cells that were SARS-CoV-2-associated. Using the MIRA data, every spike-specific TCR was mapped to the spike region that the TCR reacted to and assigned to either a CD4 or a CD8 class. Log10-transformed breadth and depth values were compared by one-way ANOVA with Sidak's multiple comparisons tests. TCRdb re-hosts the immuneACCESS table, in-frame sequences only. Its copies lack some clones; in the studies checked, an unresolved V gene accounts for under half of them, and the cause for the rest is not known. V, J and clone size reflect that table, while D and trimming were determined from the DNA. Recorded for this sample are around 120,000 clones; approximately 85% of them occurred a single time. The ten largest clones represent 18% of the sample.

The time point label here, explained by the study, means: baseline before first vaccination. The sample's treatment or condition, from its label and the paper: meningococcal conjugate vaccine given as trial control. Vaccinee samples were obtained from the UK trials COV001 and COV002, which included a single-blind randomized controlled phase 2/3 trial of AZD1222 (ChAdOx1 nCoV-19) in healthy adults. For TCRbeta chain sequencing, PBMC samples from trial participants were taken at day 0 and at day 28 after the second dose. The material was peripheral blood, obtained on day 0 of MenACWY control vaccination. The source of this sequence is an adult in good health.

The DNA sequence is as follows: TGTGCCAGCAGTTCCGGACAGCGGGGGACCCAGTACTTC. Protein translation: CASSSGQRGTQYF. The rearrangement combines TRBV27 with TRBJ2-5, with TRBD2 perhaps the D gene, on 7 matching bases. V loses 4 bases, J loses 7 bases, and the germline ends lie 13 bases apart. From cysteine to phenylalanine, the CDR3 is 13 amino acids long. The sequence is cut down to CDR3 DNA, 39 bases in frame from base 1. From a lookup of the germline V gene (reference sequence), CDR1 and CDR2 are MNHEY and SMNVEV.